This TCR beta chain was identified in a study of T-cell reconstitution after alpha-beta-depleted transplantation in children. The authors prepared the TCRbeta library with unique molecular identifiers. A single record per CDR3 protein comes from TCRdb applying MiXCR to the PCR reads. The table has about a million distinct CDR3 sequences, under 30% seen once. Study conclusions and caveats: There were some patients whose high TCRbeta diversity at day 60 came from surviving recipient T cells and thymic progenitors. Reports say that about two months after transplant, the alpha-beta T cells came out of several hundred graft clones that had expanded. When one year had passed after transplant, most T-cell counts and diversity came from newly produced T cells.

Trimming shortened V by 7 bases and J by 1 base, and 15 bases separated the two germline ends. This CDR3 region has 15 residues. In regard to this clonotype: The antigen remains undetermined.

The receptor comes from a boy in the first two years of life who had a stem cell transplant for SCID, so the T cells may come from the graft donor. This chain uses TRBV12-3 or TRBV12-4 with TRBJ2-3; D is perhaps TRBD1 or TRBD2 (5 bases each). The source was PBMCs, mostly from graft donor cells, collected 360 days after TCRalphabeta/CD19-depleted stem cell transplant. The CDR3 bases are TGTGCCAGCACCGAAGGACTGGGGGGCACAGATACGCAGTATTTT. It yields the protein CASTEGLGGTDTQYF.